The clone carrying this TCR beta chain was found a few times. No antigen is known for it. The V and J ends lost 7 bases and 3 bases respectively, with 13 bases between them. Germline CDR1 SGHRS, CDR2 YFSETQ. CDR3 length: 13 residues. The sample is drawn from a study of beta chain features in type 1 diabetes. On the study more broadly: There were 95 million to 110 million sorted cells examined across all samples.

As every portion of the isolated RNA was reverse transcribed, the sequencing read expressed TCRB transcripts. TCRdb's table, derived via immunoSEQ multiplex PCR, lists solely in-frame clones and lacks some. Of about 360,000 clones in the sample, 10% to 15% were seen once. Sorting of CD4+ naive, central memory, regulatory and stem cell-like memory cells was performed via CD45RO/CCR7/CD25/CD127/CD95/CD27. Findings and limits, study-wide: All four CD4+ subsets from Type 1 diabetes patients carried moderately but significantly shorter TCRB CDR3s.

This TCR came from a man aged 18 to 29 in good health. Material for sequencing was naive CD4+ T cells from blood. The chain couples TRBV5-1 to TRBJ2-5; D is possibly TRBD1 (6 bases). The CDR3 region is CASAKGDKETQYF. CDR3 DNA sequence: TGCGCCAGCGCAAAGGGGGACAAAGAGACCCAGTACTTC.